Presented here are 4 T cell receptor beta chains from one specimen sequenced in a study of T-cell reconstitution after alpha-beta-depleted transplantation in children. Unique molecular identifiers tagged the TCRbeta library. A single record per CDR3 protein comes from TCRdb applying MiXCR to the PCR reads. The table lists approximately 630,000 distinct CDR3 sequences, 13% of them singletons. Specimen: PBMCs, collected before TCRalphabeta/CD19-depleted stem cell transplant. The receptors stem from a girl aged 2-10 years with congenital amegakaryocytic thrombocytopenia, due to receive a stem cell transplant.

This clonotype was observed many times. This chain uses TRBV20-1 with TRBJ2-5; TRBD1 matches at 7 bases. Germline CDR1 and CDR2: DFQATT and SNEGSKA (reference sequence). Trimming removed 4 bases from V and 1 base from J; junction bases left unmatched: 6. The CDR3 length is 14 residues. CDR3 in amino acids: CSANRDSVQETQYF. The CDR3 nucleotides read TGCAGTGCTAACCGGGACAGCGTCCAAGAGACCCAGTACTTC.

This clonotype was counted ten times or more. The chain links TRBV7-2 to TRBJ2-7, with TRBD2 identical over 7 bases. The V gene end was trimmed by 4 bases and the J gene end by 0 bases; junction bases not matched to a gene: 12. CDR1 is SGHTA and CDR2 is FQGNSA in the germline V gene. This CDR3 comprises 17 residues. CDR3 region: CASSSRGGRVSSYEQYF. Written as DNA, the CDR3 is TGTGCCAGCAGCTCTAGGGGAGGGCGGGTTAGCTCCTACGAGCAGTACTTC.

This clonotype was observed at least ten times. This rearrangement joins TRBV6-1 to TRBJ2-3, with a weak D call TRBD2 (5 bases). Trimming removed 8 bases at V and 2 bases at J, with 14 bases between. Germline V gene lookup returns CDR1 MNHNS and CDR2 SASEGT. This CDR3 region has 14 residues. The CDR3 bases are TGTGCCAGCTTGCGGGTGTACTCCACAGATACGCAGTATTTT. Translating gives CASLRVYSTDTQYF.

Ten or more counts support this clonotype. The V call is TRBV6-1, the J call TRBJ2-4; D not resolved. CDR1 and CDR2 (germline): MNHNS, SASEGT. V dropped 8 bases and J dropped 7 bases, with 24 bases sitting between them. The CDR3 runs 16 residues. The CDR3 reads CASQILTGWGRNIQYF. The CDR3 DNA reads TGTGCCAGCCAAATCCTCACGGGCTGGGGAAGGAACATTCAGTACTTC.